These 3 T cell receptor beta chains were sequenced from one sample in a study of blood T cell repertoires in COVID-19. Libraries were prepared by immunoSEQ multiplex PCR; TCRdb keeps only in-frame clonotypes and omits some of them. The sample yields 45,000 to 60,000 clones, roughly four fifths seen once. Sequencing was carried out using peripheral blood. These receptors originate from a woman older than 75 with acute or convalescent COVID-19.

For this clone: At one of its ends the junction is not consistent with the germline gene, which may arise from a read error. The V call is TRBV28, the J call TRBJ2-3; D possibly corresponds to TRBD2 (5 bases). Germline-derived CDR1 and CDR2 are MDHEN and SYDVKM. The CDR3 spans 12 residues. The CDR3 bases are TGTGCCTGCAGGAGGAGCACAGATACGCAGTATTTT. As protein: CACRRSTDTQYF.

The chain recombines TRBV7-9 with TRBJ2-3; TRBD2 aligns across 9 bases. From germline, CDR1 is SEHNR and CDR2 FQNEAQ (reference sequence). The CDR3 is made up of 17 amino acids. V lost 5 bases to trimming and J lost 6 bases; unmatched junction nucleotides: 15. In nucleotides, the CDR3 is TGTGCCAGCAGCCCTACGGGCGGGGGGGCCTTTTACGATACGCAGTATTTT. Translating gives CASSPTGGGAFYDTQYF.

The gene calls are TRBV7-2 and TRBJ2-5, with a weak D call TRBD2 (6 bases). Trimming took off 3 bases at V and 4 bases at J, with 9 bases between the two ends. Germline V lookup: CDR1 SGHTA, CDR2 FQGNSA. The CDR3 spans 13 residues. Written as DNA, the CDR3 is TGTGCCAGCAGCTTCTCCGGGAGAGAGACCCAGTACTTC. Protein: CASSFSGRETQYF.